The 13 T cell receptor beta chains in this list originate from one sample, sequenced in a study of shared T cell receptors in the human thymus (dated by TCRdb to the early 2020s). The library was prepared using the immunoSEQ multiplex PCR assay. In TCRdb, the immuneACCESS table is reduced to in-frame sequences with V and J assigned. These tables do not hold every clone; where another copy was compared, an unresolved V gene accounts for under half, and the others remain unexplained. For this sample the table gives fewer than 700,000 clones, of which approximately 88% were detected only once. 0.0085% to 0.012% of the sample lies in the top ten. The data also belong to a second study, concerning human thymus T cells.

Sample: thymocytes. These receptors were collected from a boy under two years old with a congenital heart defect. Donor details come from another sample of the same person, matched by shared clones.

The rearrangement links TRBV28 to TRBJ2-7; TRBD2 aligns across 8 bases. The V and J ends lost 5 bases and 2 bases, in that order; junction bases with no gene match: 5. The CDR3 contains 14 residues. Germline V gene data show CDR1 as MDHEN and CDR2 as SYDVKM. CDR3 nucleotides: TGTGCCAGCAGTCCGGGACTAGTTGCCTACGAGCAGTACTTC. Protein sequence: CASSPGLVAYEQYF.

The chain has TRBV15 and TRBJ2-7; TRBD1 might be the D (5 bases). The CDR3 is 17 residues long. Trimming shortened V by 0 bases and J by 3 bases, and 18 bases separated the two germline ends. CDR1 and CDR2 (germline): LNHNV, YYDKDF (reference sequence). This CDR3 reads CATSREPHPNRLYEQYF. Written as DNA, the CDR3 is TGTGCCACCAGCAGAGAGCCCCATCCCAACAGGCTCTACGAGCAGTACTTC.

The CDR3 DNA sequence: TGCGCCAGCAGCCAAGACGTGACTTATTTCAATGAGCAGTTCTTC. It encodes CASSQDVTYFNEQFF. The chain couples TRBV4-3 to TRBJ2-1; D remains ambiguous. The V and J ends lost 0 bases and 6 bases respectively, with 12 bases between them. CDR1 is LGHNA and CDR2 is YSLEER in the germline V gene. The CDR3 extends over 15 amino acids.

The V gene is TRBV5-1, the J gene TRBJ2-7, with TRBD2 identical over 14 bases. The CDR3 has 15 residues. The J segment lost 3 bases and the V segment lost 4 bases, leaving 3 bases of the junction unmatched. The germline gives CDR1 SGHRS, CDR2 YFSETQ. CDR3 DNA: TGCGCCAGCAGCAAGGGACTAGCGGGAGACTACGAGCAGTACTTC. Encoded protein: CASSKGLAGDYEQYF.

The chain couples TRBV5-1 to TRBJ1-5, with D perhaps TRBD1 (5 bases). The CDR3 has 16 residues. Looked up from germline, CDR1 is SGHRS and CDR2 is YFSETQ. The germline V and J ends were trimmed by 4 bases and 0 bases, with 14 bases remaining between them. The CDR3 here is CASSQVGPNSNQPQHF. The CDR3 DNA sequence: TGCGCCAGCAGCCAGGTGGGGCCTAATAGCAATCAGCCCCAGCATTTT.

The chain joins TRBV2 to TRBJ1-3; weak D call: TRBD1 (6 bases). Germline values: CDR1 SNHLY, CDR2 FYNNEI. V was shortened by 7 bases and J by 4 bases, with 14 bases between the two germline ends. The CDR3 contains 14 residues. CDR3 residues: CASKSWDIGNTIYF. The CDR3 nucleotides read TGTGCCAGCAAGTCGTGGGACATCGGAAACACCATATATTTT.

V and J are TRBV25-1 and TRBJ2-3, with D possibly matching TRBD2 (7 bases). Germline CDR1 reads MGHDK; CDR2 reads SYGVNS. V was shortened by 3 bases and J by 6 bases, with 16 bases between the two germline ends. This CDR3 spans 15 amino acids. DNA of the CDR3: TGTGCCAGCAGTGAGGGGGCGGGAGTTGAGGATACGCAGTATTTT. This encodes CASSEGAGVEDTQYF. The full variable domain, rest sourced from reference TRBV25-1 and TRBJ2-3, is EADIYQTPRYLVIGTGKKITLECSQTMGHDKMYWYQQDPGMELHLIHYSYGVNSTEKGDLSSESTVSRIRTEHFPLTLESARPSHTSQYLCASSEGAGVEDTQYFGPGTRLTVL.

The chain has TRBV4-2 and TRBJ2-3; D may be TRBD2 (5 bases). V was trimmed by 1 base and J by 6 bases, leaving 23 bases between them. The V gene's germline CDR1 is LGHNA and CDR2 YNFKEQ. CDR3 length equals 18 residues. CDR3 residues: CASSQGPIGLPRLDTQYF. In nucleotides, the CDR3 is TGTGCCAGCAGCCAAGGGCCCATTGGACTCCCGAGGTTGGATACGCAGTATTTT.

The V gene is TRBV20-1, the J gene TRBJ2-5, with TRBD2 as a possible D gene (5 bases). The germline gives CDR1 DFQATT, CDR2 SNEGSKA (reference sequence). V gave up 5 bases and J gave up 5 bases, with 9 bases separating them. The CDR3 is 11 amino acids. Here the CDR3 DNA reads TGCAGTGCTTCTTCGGGGGAGACCCAGTACTTC. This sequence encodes CSASSGETQYF.

DNA for the CDR3: TGTGCCAGCAGCTTGGGGGAGACAGGCTCCTACGAGCAGTACTTC. This codes for CASSLGETGSYEQYF. The chain carries TRBV5-6 and TRBJ2-5; D is perhaps TRBD1 (6 bases). The J call may be mistaken, given a closer DNA end match to TRBJ2-7. The germline CDR1 and CDR2 sequences are SGHDT and YYEEEE. There are 15 residues in the CDR3.

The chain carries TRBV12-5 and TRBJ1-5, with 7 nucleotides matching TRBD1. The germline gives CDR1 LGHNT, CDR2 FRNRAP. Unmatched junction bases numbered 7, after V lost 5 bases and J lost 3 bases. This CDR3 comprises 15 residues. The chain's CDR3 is CASGNPGQINQPQHF. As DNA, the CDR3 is TGTGCTAGTGGTAACCCGGGACAGATCAATCAGCCCCAGCATTTT. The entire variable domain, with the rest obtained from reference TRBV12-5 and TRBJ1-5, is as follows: DARVTQTPRHKVTEMGQEVTMRCQPILGHNTVFWYRQTMMQGLELLAYFRNRAPLDDSGMPKDRFSAEMPDATLATLKIQPSEPRDSAVYFCASGNPGQINQPQHFGDGTRLSIL.

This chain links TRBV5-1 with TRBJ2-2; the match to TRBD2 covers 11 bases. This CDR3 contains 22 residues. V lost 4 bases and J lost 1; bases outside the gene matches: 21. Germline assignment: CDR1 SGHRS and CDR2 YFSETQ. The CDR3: CASSAGTGPTRGLAGNTGELFF. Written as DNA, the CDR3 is TGCGCCAGCAGCGCCGGGACAGGTCCGACACGTGGACTAGCGGGGAACACCGGGGAGCTGTTTTTT. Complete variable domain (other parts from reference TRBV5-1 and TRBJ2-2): KAGVTQTPRYLIKTRGQQVTLSCSPISGHRSVSWYQQTPGQGLQFLFEYFSETQRNKGNFPGRFSGRQFSNSRSEMNVSTLELGDSALYLCASSAGTGPTRGLAGNTGELFFGEGSRLTVL.

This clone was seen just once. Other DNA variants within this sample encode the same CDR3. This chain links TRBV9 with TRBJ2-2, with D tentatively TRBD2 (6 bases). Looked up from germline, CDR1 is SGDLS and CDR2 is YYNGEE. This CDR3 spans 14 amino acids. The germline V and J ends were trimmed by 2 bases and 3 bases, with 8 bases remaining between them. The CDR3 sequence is CASSVWGDTGELFF. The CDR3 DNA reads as TGTGCCAGCAGCGTGTGGGGGGACACCGGGGAGCTGTTTTTT.